The 21 T cell receptor beta chains below all came from one sample that was sequenced in a study of blood T cells in healthy people across ages. Using a J-beta primer mix together with a sample-barcoded 5' primer, a second PCR was run for roughly 6 to 11 cycles. TCRdb recomputed calls from the 5' RACE reads with MiXCR, one row per CDR3 protein. The sample shows some 920,000 distinct CDR3 sequences, roughly half of them seen only once. The sequencing sample was made of blood. These receptors were taken from an older woman in good health.

The rearrangement links TRBV5-1 to TRBJ2-7; TRBD1 aligns across 7 bases. The V segment lost 3 bases and the J segment 6 bases; nucleotides outside the gene matches: 6. The CDR3 contains 13 residues. Germline CDR1 and CDR2: SGHRS and YFSETQ. The CDR3 loop is CASSWDSQFEQYF. The CDR3 DNA follows: TGCGCCAGCAGCTGGGACAGTCAGTTCGAGCAGTACTTC. Full variable domain (outside the CDR3, taken from reference TRBV5-1 and TRBJ2-7): KAGVTQTPRYLIKTRGQQVTLSCSPISGHRSVSWYQQTPGQGLQFLFEYFSETQRNKGNFPGRFSGRQFSNSRSEMNVSTLELGDSALYLCASSWDSQFEQYFGPGTRLTVT.

The genes are TRBV20-1 and TRBJ2-7; TRBD2 aligns across 10 bases. Germline V gene data show CDR1 as DFQATT and CDR2 as SNEGSKA (reference sequence). The CDR3 loop spans 16 amino acids. V lost 0 bases, J lost 4 bases, and 9 bases stayed unmatched. CDR3 protein: CSARDLQTSGKYEQYF. The CDR3 coding sequence is TGCAGTGCTAGAGATCTTCAAACTAGCGGGAAATACGAGCAGTACTTC.

The V and J genes are TRBV20-1 and TRBJ1-6; D is ambiguous. V was clipped by 1 base and J by 4 bases, with 14 bases between them. The CDR3 covers 16 residues. CDR1 DFQATT and CDR2 SNEGSKA come from the germline V gene (reference sequence). CDR3 protein: CSARGGGRTYNSPLHF. CDR3 nucleotides: TGCAGTGCTAGAGGGGGAGGACGGACTTATAATTCACCCCTCCACTTT.

This chain joins TRBV9 and TRBJ2-7, with D maybe TRBD1 (6 bases). The CDR3 has 15 amino acids. The germline CDR1 and CDR2 sequences are SGDLS and YYNGEE. Trimming removed 4 bases from V and 2 bases from J, with 16 bases in between. CDR3 nucleotides: TGTGCCAGCAGCCCCCGGTCGACAGGCGCCTACGAGCAGTACTTC. Translating it yields CASSPRSTGAYEQYF.

This clonotype was seen repeatedly, ten times or more. The chain is built from TRBV27 and TRBJ2-1; 11 bases match TRBD2. The CDR3 runs 16 residues. Germline CDR1 and CDR2: MNHEY and SMNVEV (reference sequence). V shed 4 bases and J 4 bases; nucleotides not matched to a gene: 6. Here the CDR3 DNA reads TGTGCCAGCAGTTCAGTACTAGCGGGAGAATACAATGAGCAGTTCTTC. Amino acid sequence: CASSSVLAGEYNEQFF.

CDR3 in amino acids: CASSLTTAQYF. CDR3 sequence (DNA): TGTGCCAGCAGCTTAACGACGGCTCAGTACTTC. The rearrangement links TRBV11-2 to TRBJ2-7, with D unresolved. CDR3 length equals 11 residues. Per the germline V gene, CDR1 is SGHAT and CDR2 is FQNNGV. V lost 2 bases and J lost 10, with 9 bases in between.

The table lists this clonotype with a count of one. The V gene is TRBV10-2, the J gene TRBJ2-7; 7 bases match TRBD2. The V segment lost 8 bases and the J segment 4 bases; nucleotides outside the gene matches: 8. The CDR3 has 13 residues. Germline CDR1 reads WSHSY; CDR2 reads SAAADI. This CDR3 reads CASRRAGLYEQYF. The CDR3 DNA is TGCGCCAGCCGACGAGCGGGACTATACGAGCAGTACTTC.

This clonotype was observed a handful of times. J is TRBJ2-1 and V is TRBV12-3 or TRBV12-4; the D gene is possibly TRBD1 (5 bases). This CDR3 spans 16 amino acids. The V gene lost 5 bases and the J gene lost 3 bases, with 17 bases spanning the gap. CDR3 loop: CASSPRVTYGYNEQFF. DNA of the CDR3: TGTGCCAGCAGTCCCAGGGTAACGTATGGCTACAATGAGCAGTTCTTC.

This rearrangement joins TRBV6-6 to TRBJ2-1, with D perhaps TRBD2 (5 bases). Per the germline V gene, CDR1 is MNHNY and CDR2 is SVGAGI (reference sequence). The CDR3 spans 13 residues. Between the trimmed V and J ends, which lost 6 bases and 3 bases, there was a span of 9 bases. CDR3 sequence: CASRDSNYNEQFF. As DNA, the CDR3 is TGTGCCAGCAGGGACTCGAACTACAATGAGCAGTTCTTC.

This rearrangement joins TRBV28 to TRBJ2-5; 8 bases align to TRBD1. From germline, CDR1 is MDHEN and CDR2 SYDVKM. The CDR3 runs 14 residues. V lost 2 bases, J lost 4 bases, and 3 bases stayed unmatched. The CDR3 DNA follows: TGTGCCAGCAGTTTAGACAGGGGAGGAGAGACCCAGTACTTC. Amino acids: CASSLDRGGETQYF.

The V gene is TRBV7-2, the J gene TRBJ2-2; no definite D call. CDR1 SGHTA and CDR2 FQGNSA come from the germline V gene. The CDR3 loop spans 15 amino acids. V lost 5 bases and J 0 bases, leaving 10 bases between the germline ends. This chain's CDR3 is CASSSDSTNTGELFF. The DNA for the CDR3 is TGTGCCAGCAGCAGTGACTCAACGAACACCGGGGAGCTGTTTTTT.

This clonotype has at least ten counts. Germline and junction disagree at one end, which may indicate a read error. The CDR3 loop is CASSQRYEQYF. The CDR3 bases are TGCGCCAGCAGCCAACGCTACGAGCAGTACTTC. This sequence joins TRBV3-1 and TRBJ2-7; D gene ambiguous. This CDR3 comprises 11 residues. Germline V gene sequence: CDR1 LGHDT, CDR2 YNNKEL (reference sequence).

The table lists this clonotype with a few counts. The chain carries TRBV29-1 and TRBJ2-5, with 7 bases matching TRBD2. V lost 4 bases and J lost 0; bases outside the gene matches: 11. CDR1 and CDR2 (germline): SQVTM, ANQGSEA. The length of the CDR3 is 16 residues. The CDR3 is CSVAHTSARYQETQYF. The CDR3 DNA reads TGCAGCGTTGCCCACACTAGCGCCAGATACCAAGAGACCCAGTACTTC. Drawing the rest from reference TRBV29-1 and TRBJ2-5, the complete variable domain is SAVISQKPSRDICQRGTSLTIQCQVDSQVTMMFWYRQQPGQSLTLIATANQGSEATYESGFVIDKFPISRPNLTFSTLTVSNMSPEDSSIYLCSVAHTSARYQETQYFGPGTRLLVL.

The V call is TRBV9, the J call TRBJ2-3, with D perhaps being TRBD1 or TRBD2 (5 bases each). The CDR3 length is 16 residues. The V gene's germline CDR1 is SGDLS and CDR2 YYNGEE. V was trimmed by 4 bases and J by 2 bases, leaving 17 bases between them. The CDR3 sequence is CASSPRWGKSTDTQYF. The CDR3 coding sequence is TGTGCCAGCAGCCCCCGGTGGGGGAAGTCCACAGATACGCAGTATTTT.

As concerns this clonotype: The junction differs from germline at one of its ends, possibly a read error. The chain couples TRBV4-1 to TRBJ2-3, with TRBD1 matching over 9 bases. Germline assignment: CDR1 MGHRA and CDR2 YSYEKL. The CDR3 sequence is 15 residues long. CDR3 sequence reads: CASSPRDRVTDTRYF. CDR3 DNA: TGCGCCAGCAGCCCCCGGGACAGGGTGACAGATACGCGGTATTTT.

Remarks on this clonotype: The germline gene is not matched at one end of the junction; a read error may be the cause. This chain links TRBV25-1 with TRBJ2-7, with TRBD1 matching over 7 bases. There are 13 residues in the CDR3. Germline loops: CDR1 MGHDK, CDR2 SYGVNS. CDR3 protein: CASSASGGYEQYF. Written as DNA, the CDR3 is TGCGCCAGCAGTGCGTCAGGGGGCTACGAGCAGTACTTC.

The chain is built from TRBV7-8 and TRBJ2-7, with D maybe TRBD2 (5 bases). Trimming left V 1 base short and J 0 bases short, with 13 bases between. This CDR3 is 16 amino acids long. Germline loops: CDR1 SGHVS, CDR2 FQNEAQ. CDR3 DNA sequence: TGTGCCAGCAGCTTAGTAGGGCGCGGGTCCTCCTACGAGCAGTACTTC. Translation: CASSLVGRGSSYEQYF.

The chain combines TRBV27 with TRBJ1-2; no clear D. V dropped 4 bases and J dropped 0 bases, with 9 bases sitting between them. This CDR3 comprises 14 residues. Looked up from germline, CDR1 is MNHEY and CDR2 is SMNVEV (reference sequence). CDR3 sequence (DNA): TGTGCCAGCAGTTGGGGTGGCGCTAACTATGGCTACACCTTC. Its translation: CASSWGGANYGYTF.

The chain is built from TRBV29-1 and TRBJ1-2; D gene ambiguous. The CDR3 is 14 amino acids. Germline CDR1 is SQVTM and CDR2 is ANQGSEA. Deletions cut 3 bases from V and 4 bases from J, with 15 bases between. CDR3 sequence (DNA): TGCAGCGTTGAGCGGCAGCTCAATATCTATGGCTACACCTTC. This sequence encodes CSVERQLNIYGYTF. The complete variable domain, with remaining parts taken from reference TRBV29-1 and TRBJ1-2, reads SAVISQKPSRDICQRGTSLTIQCQVDSQVTMMFWYRQQPGQSLTLIATANQGSEATYESGFVIDKFPISRPNLTFSTLTVSNMSPEDSSIYLCSVERQLNIYGYTFGSGTRLTVV.

The rearrangement joins TRBV5-1 to TRBJ2-3, with 8 bases lining up with TRBD2. Germline V gene data show CDR1 as SGHRS and CDR2 as YFSETQ. The CDR3 runs 16 residues. The J segment lost 4 bases and the V segment lost 1 base, leaving 8 bases of the junction unmatched. CDR3 sequence reads: CASSLKASGLSDTQYF. The CDR3 region has the DNA TGCGCCAGCAGCTTGAAGGCTAGCGGGCTGTCAGATACGCAGTATTTT.

The chain couples TRBV7-2 to TRBJ1-1; no firm D call. V was clipped by 5 bases and J by 1 base, with 11 bases between them. The germline gives CDR1 SGHTA, CDR2 FQGNSA. This CDR3 has 14 residues. As DNA, the CDR3 is TGTGCCAGCAGCACCCGGACGGGGAACACTGAAGCTTTCTTT. It codes for CASSTRTGNTEAFF. The whole variable domain, remainder taken from reference TRBV7-2 and TRBJ1-1, is GAGVSQSPSNKVTEKGKDVELRCDPISGHTALYWYRQSLGQGLEFLIYFQGNSAPDKSGLPSDRFSAERTGGSVSTLTIQRTQQEDSAVYLCASSTRTGNTEAFFGQGTRLTVV.